This TCR beta chain was recorded in a study of CD8 T cells in ankylosing spondylitis. General study points: Earlier reports found some motif variants in synovial fluid and blood in reactive arthritis. Disease-linked clones were reportedly significantly enriched in matched ankylosing spondylitis synovial fluid. The study identified a TCR beta motif of roughly eight highly homologous variants that appeared characteristic of ankylosing spondylitis blood.

It was by quantitative 5'-RACE with molecular barcodes that TCR beta libraries were made. TCRdb re-called the 5' RACE reads through MiXCR, storing one row per CDR3 protein. The table lists about 800,000 distinct CDR3 sequences, about 10% of them singletons, with approximately 0.5% in the top ten. Germline loops: CDR1 SQVTM, CDR2 ANQGSEA. Trimming took 6 bases from V and 1 from J, leaving 12 bases between them. The CDR3 extends over 13 amino acids. This clonotype has ten or more counts. Its antigen is unknown. Sequenced material: blood, either unsorted or a sorted T cell fraction (not recorded which). The receptor was isolated from a male donor with ankylosing spondylitis. This rearrangement joins TRBV29-1 to TRBJ1-1, with no clear D. The CDR3 DNA reads TGCAGCGTCCTCCGCATGCAGAACACTGAAGCTTTCTTT. This sequence encodes CSVLRMQNTEAFF.